A single TCR beta chain is shown here with its context. The data were taken from a study of blood T cell repertoires in COVID-19. Background on the study: COVID-19 samples collected from the United States, Italy and Spain covered acute and convalescent phases. Sources were T cells, B-cell-depleted T cells, or PBMCs; the material itself was cDNA or gDNA.

Sequenced by immunoSEQ multiplex PCR; TCRdb stores in-frame clones only, minus some. This sample has fewer than 200,000 clones, with 80% to 90% found just once. The CDR3 consists of 13 residues. Between the trimmed V and J ends, which lost 9 bases and 0 bases, there was a span of 10 bases. From germline, CDR1 is SGHNT and CDR2 YYREEE (reference sequence). The sample taken for sequencing was peripheral blood. This sequence was found in a man between 18 and 35 years old who had recovered from COVID-19. The chain couples TRBV5-4 to TRBJ2-4; D remains ambiguous. The DNA for the CDR3 is TGTGCCACCCGACAACAAGCCAAAAACATTCAGTACTTC. Its translation is CATRQQAKNIQYF.